This T cell receptor beta chain was recorded in a study of T cell clusters in autoimmune cytopenias. This clonotype is identified as medium-sized from frequency. One tube held mixed TRB-A and TRB-B primer pools for touch-down PCR. Reanalyzing the multiplex PCR reads, TCRdb keeps one entry per CDR3 protein, without DNA. The sample includes 5,000 to 6,500 distinct CDR3 sequences. Some 38,000 genome equivalents of blood DNA were amplified for TRB. CDR1 and CDR2 from the germline V gene are SGHVS and FNYEAQ. The CDR3 spans 12 residues. The sequenced sample was peripheral blood. The sequence was collected from a human donor with an autoimmune cytopenia or autoimmune hepatitis (not recorded which). The rearrangement links TRBV7-6 to TRBJ1-5; TCRdb proposes TRBD1, but this gene call is untestable without DNA. CDR3 protein: CASSFLGEPQHF.